This T cell receptor beta chain appears in the sequencing data of a study of response to subunit inactivated influenza vaccine. TCRdb recomputed calls from the RT-PCR reads with MiXCR, one row per CDR3 protein. The sample yields about 520,000 distinct CDR3 sequences, roughly 7.9% seen once. Overall study results and limits: Authors proposed each seasonal influenza vaccination draws in few new T cells.

The sample holds a few counts of this clonotype. Antigen specificity is unknown. This sample comprised PBMCs from blood, obtained roughly 24 months after vaccination. This sequence was found in a man aged 50 to 69 who received an inactivated influenza vaccine.

CDR3 in DNA: TGTGCCACCAGTGATCAACAGGGAATTTGGGATCAGCCCCAGCATTTT. Translation gives CATSDQQGIWDQPQHF. The rearrangement uses TRBV24-1 and TRBJ1-5; tentative D call: TRBD1 (6 bases). Germline lookup yields CDR1 KGHDR and CDR2 SFDVKD. The V end was cut by 3 bases, the J end by 5 bases, with 16 bases between. The CDR3 consists of 16 residues.